Sequencing of this T cell receptor (beta chain) was carried out in a study of molecular identifiers for immune sequencing clone quantification. This clonotype appeared many times. Libraries of bulk TCR were made by previously described methods (with listed TCR primers). One entry per CDR3 protein, called by TCRdb with MiXCR from the PCR reads. Counted here are approximately 550,000 distinct CDR3 sequences, about a fifth occurring once; the ten biggest clones make up around 0.86%. Trimming pared 8 bases from V and 4 bases from J, leaving 8 bases between. The germline V gene encodes CDR1 SNHLY and CDR2 FYNNEI. The length of the CDR3 is 11 residues.

Input material: naive CD8+ T cells from blood, with Jurkat cell RNA spiked in. Sample subset: FACS-sorted CD8+CD4-CCR7+CD45RA+ naive T cells. This sequence was found in a human donor in good health. Some libraries in this study had Jurkat cell RNA spiked in. The genes are TRBV2 and TRBJ1-1; D remains unclear. As DNA, the CDR3 is TGTGCCAGCGGGTTGACCACTGAAGCTTTCTTT. Translating gives CASGLTTEAFF.